These 10 T cell receptor beta chains came from one sample sequenced in a study of T cells in Graves' hyperthyroidism and ophthalmopathy. Amplified TCR beta CDR3 regions derived from RNA transcripts. Primed by the HTBI set, a first-round RT-PCR was run on the TCR CDR3. In TCRdb, the multiplex PCR reads were re-called with MiXCR into one record per CDR3 protein. The table includes some 570,000 distinct CDR3 sequences, 15% to 20% detected once. The specimen was blood. These receptors all come from a woman younger than 35 with Graves' ophthalmopathy.

The rearrangement uses TRBV12-3 or TRBV12-4 and TRBJ1-2, with D possibly matching TRBD1 (6 bases). The CDR3 length is 15 residues. V lost 1 base to trimming and J lost 7 bases, with 16 bases between them. CDR3 sequence (DNA): TGTGCCAGCAGTTTAGTGGGGGGCACGGAAGGTGGCTACACCTTC. Translated, it gives CASSLVGGTEGGYTF.

At least ten counts were recorded for this clonotype. The V call is TRBV7-2, the J call TRBJ1-1, with unresolved D. Trimming cost V 4 bases and J 3 bases, with 12 bases left between them. Per the germline V gene, CDR1 is SGHTA and CDR2 is FQGNSA. The CDR3 consists of 14 residues. CDR3 nucleotide sequence: TGTGCCAGCAGCTACAACGTACGGTACACTGAAGCTTTCTTT. This codes for CASSYNVRYTEAFF.

V and J are TRBV20-1 and TRBJ2-7; the D is unclear. Looked up from germline, CDR1 is DFQATT and CDR2 is SNEGSKA (reference sequence). The germline V and J ends were trimmed by 4 bases and 7 bases, with 11 bases remaining between them. The CDR3 consists of 11 residues. Here the CDR3 reads CSAKALREQYF. The CDR3, as DNA: TGCAGTGCTAAAGCCCTTCGGGAGCAGTACTTC.

The chain combines TRBV4-3 with TRBJ2-1; TRBD2 matches 15 bases. With V trimmed by 5 bases and J by 1 base, 3 bases remained unmatched. This CDR3 spans 17 amino acids. Per the germline V gene, CDR1 is LGHNA and CDR2 is YSLEER. Here the CDR3 reads CASSGLAGGLSYNEQFF. The CDR3 DNA follows: TGCGCCAGCAGCGGACTAGCGGGAGGGCTATCCTACAATGAGCAGTTCTTC.

V is TRBV28 and J is TRBJ2-2; TRBD1 matches 8 bases. CDR3 length equals 17 residues. With 4 bases clipped from V and 2 bases from J, the junction kept 9 bases outside the gene matches. Per the germline V gene, CDR1 is MDHEN and CDR2 is SYDVKM. CDR3 in DNA: TGTGCCAGCAGTTGGCCGACAGGGGAGGCAAACACCGGGGAGCTGTTTTTT. Translation: CASSWPTGEANTGELFF.

This clonotype was seen ten or more times. This chain joins TRBV3-1 and TRBJ2-2; no reliable D call. CDR1 is LGHDT, CDR2 YNNKEL, per germline (reference sequence). V was shortened by 0 bases and J by 3 bases, with 8 bases between the two germline ends. The CDR3 consists of 15 residues. The CDR3 DNA is TGTGCCAGCAGCCAAGATCCCCAATACACCGGGGAGCTGTTTTTT. It codes for CASSQDPQYTGELFF.

About this clonotype itself: One junction end disagrees with the germline gene, perhaps due to a read error. This sequence joins TRBV7-9 and TRBJ2-7, with 7 nucleotides matching TRBD2. Germline assignment: CDR1 SEHNR and CDR2 FQNEAQ (reference sequence). The CDR3 extends over 18 amino acids. CDR3 sequence reads: CASSPPGSGGRGPYGQYF. CDR3 DNA: TGTGCCAGCAGCCCACCCGGTTCGGGGGGTCGGGGCCCCTACGGGCAGTACTTC.

This clonotype was observed at least ten times. The gene calls are TRBV28 and TRBJ1-1; no clear D gene. CDR1 MDHEN and CDR2 SYDVKM come from the germline V gene. This CDR3 has 13 residues. V was clipped by 10 bases and J by 1 base, with 13 bases between them. The CDR3 DNA reads TGTGCCACCTCCCCAGGAGCGAACACTGAAGCTTTCTTT. Translated, it gives CATSPGANTEAFF.

This clonotype was picked up many times. The chain links TRBV7-2 to TRBJ2-1; TRBD1 matches at 8 bases. The V gene end was trimmed by 3 bases and the J gene end by 7 bases; junction bases not matched to a gene: 8. This CDR3 region has 15 residues. Germline V CDR1 and CDR2: SGHTA, FQGNSA. The CDR3 region is CASSFDRGKTNEQFF. The CDR3 coding sequence is TGTGCCAGCAGCTTCGACAGGGGAAAAACGAATGAGCAGTTCTTC.

This clonotype was observed many times. The chain uses TRBV4-1 and TRBJ1-1; D is unresolved. Germline-derived CDR1 and CDR2 are MGHRA and YSYEKL. With 1 base removed from V and 7 bases from J, the gap between germline ends came to 7 bases. The CDR3 consists of 12 residues. The CDR3 here is CASSQGRLEAFF. CDR3 DNA: TGCGCCAGCAGCCAAGGGCGTCTTGAAGCTTTCTTT.